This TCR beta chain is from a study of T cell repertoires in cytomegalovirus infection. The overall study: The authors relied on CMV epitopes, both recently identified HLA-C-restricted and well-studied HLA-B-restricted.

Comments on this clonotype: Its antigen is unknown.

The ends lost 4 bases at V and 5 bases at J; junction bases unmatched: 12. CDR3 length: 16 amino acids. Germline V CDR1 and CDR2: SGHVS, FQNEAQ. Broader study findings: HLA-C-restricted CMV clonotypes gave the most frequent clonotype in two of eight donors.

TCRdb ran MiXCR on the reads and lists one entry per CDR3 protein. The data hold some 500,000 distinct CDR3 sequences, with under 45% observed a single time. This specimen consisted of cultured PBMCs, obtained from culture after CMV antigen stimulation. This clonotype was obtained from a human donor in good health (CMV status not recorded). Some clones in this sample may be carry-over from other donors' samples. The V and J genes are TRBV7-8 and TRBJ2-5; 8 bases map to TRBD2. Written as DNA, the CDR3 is TGTGCCAGCAGCTCGGCCCTAAGCGGGGGTGGCGAGACCCAGTACTTC. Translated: CASSSALSGGGETQYF.